This T cell receptor beta chain was captured by sequencing in a study of blood T cell repertoires in COVID-19. Germline V gives CDR1 MNHEY, CDR2 SVGEGT. There are 14 residues in the CDR3. V dropped 5 bases and J dropped 1 base, with 11 bases sitting between them. Clones were read by immunoSEQ multiplex PCR, and TCRdb kept only the in-frame ones, dropping some. The sample yields tens of thousands of clones, approximately 82% seen once. This sequence joins TRBV6-2 or TRBV6-3 and TRBJ1-1, with unresolved D. The specimen sequenced was peripheral blood. This clonotype was sampled from a man between 65 and 85 years old with acute or convalescent COVID-19. CDR3 in DNA: TGTGCCAGCAGTAAGCCCCCTGAGAACACTGAAGCTTTCTTT. This codes for CASSKPPENTEAFF.